These 32 T cell receptor beta chains were all obtained from the same sample, sequenced in a study of response to subunit inactivated influenza vaccine. TCRdb used MiXCR to reprocess the RT-PCR reads, holding one entry per CDR3 protein. The table has 430,000 or so distinct CDR3 sequences, 10% to 11% seen once. The source was PBMCs from blood, collected roughly 48 days after vaccination. All receptors come from a man in his fifties or sixties who received an inactivated influenza vaccine.

V and J are TRBV5-1 and TRBJ2-1; 15 bases are a match to TRBD2. Trimming took 2 bases from V and 12 from J; bases not matched to a gene: 12. CDR1 is SGHRS, CDR2 YFSETQ, per germline. The CDR3 extends over 17 amino acids. CDR3 DNA sequence: TGCGCCAGCAGCTTCAGCCCAGGACTAGCGGGAGGGCCTGGGCAGTTCTTC. Encoded protein: CASSFSPGLAGGPGQFF. Together with reference TRBV5-1 and TRBJ2-1, the CDR3 gives the full variable domain: KAGVTQTPRYLIKTRGQQVTLSCSPISGHRSVSWYQQTPGQGLQFLFEYFSETQRNKGNFPGRFSGRQFSNSRSEMNVSTLELGDSALYLCASSFSPGLAGGPGQFFGPGTRLTVL.

V usage is TRBV29-1 and J usage is TRBJ1-1; D perhaps matches TRBD1 (5 bases). The CDR3 sequence is 13 residues long. Trimming took off 7 bases at V and 0 bases at J, with 12 bases between the two ends. CDR1 and CDR2 from the germline V gene are SQVTM and ANQGSEA. The CDR3 spells CSASMTVNTEAFF. For the CDR3, the DNA is TGCAGCGCATCGATGACAGTGAACACTGAAGCTTTCTTT.

The rearrangement links TRBV5-1 to TRBJ2-7; the D gene is possibly TRBD2 (6 bases). This CDR3 region has 15 residues. Per the germline V gene, CDR1 is SGHRS and CDR2 is YFSETQ. V was pared by 4 bases and J by 0 bases, with 14 bases between. The DNA of the CDR3 is TGCGCCAGCAGCCCCGGGGGTGGCAGCTCCTACGAGCAGTACTTC. Encoded protein: CASSPGGGSSYEQYF.

The rearrangement links TRBV6-1 to TRBJ2-5; 7 nucleotides agree with TRBD1. Trimming removed 6 bases from V and 4 bases from J; junction bases left unmatched: 8. Germline CDR1 and CDR2: MNHNS and SASEGT. The CDR3 covers 14 residues. CDR3 protein: CASSKEAGGETQYF. CDR3 bases: TGTGCCAGCAGCAAAGAGGCAGGGGGAGAGACCCAGTACTTC.

The sample holds a few counts of this clonotype. The V call is TRBV24-1, the J call TRBJ2-1; 12 positions agree with TRBD2. Per germline, CDR1 KGHDR and CDR2 SFDVKD. This CDR3 contains 14 residues. J lost 3 bases, V lost 9 bases, and 2 bases had no gene match. As DNA, the CDR3 is TGTGCCACCGCGACTAGCGGGGGCTACAATGAGCAGTTCTTC. Translation: CATATSGGYNEQFF.

This clonotype has more than one count but fewer than ten. The rearrangement joins TRBV10-3 to TRBJ2-5, with D unresolved. This CDR3 is 15 amino acids long. Per germline, CDR1 ENHRY and CDR2 SYGVKD. Deletions cut 0 bases from V and 5 bases from J, with 13 bases between. The CDR3 sequence is CAISESLEAGETQYF. The CDR3 DNA is TGTGCCATCAGTGAGTCGTTAGAGGCTGGGGAGACCCAGTACTTC.

This clonotype was detected ten times or more. Mismatch with germline at one junction end may stem from a read error. The J gene is TRBJ2-3, the V gene TRBV7-7; D is unresolved. This CDR3 spans 14 amino acids. CDR1 is SSHAT and CDR2 is FNYEAQ in the germline V gene (reference sequence). Here the CDR3 DNA reads TGTGCTAGCAGCTTATTGGGGTACACAGATACGCAGTATTTT. Its translation: CASSLLGYTDTQYF.

This clonotype was counted a few times. V gene TRBV14 combines with J gene TRBJ2-3, with D perhaps being TRBD1 or TRBD2 (5 bases each). The CDR3 consists of 17 residues. Trimming shortened V by 4 bases and J by 2 bases, and 19 bases separated the two germline ends. Germline loops: CDR1 SGHDN, CDR2 FVKESK. CDR3 sequence reads: CASSLHSGRGTTDTQYF. CDR3 nucleotide sequence: TGTGCCAGCAGCCTTCATTCGGGCCGAGGGACCACAGATACGCAGTATTTT.

This chain connects TRBV7-8 to TRBJ2-1; 7 bases line up with TRBD1. The germline CDR1 and CDR2 sequences are SGHVS and FQNEAQ. The CDR3 sequence is 13 residues long. V lost 4 bases to trimming and J lost 6 bases; unmatched junction nucleotides: 3. CDR3 nucleotide sequence: TGTGCCAGCAGCTCTAGACAGGGCAATGAGCAGTTCTTC. Its translation is CASSSRQGNEQFF.

This clonotype has a count of ten or more. This chain links TRBV29-1 with TRBJ2-2, with a possible D match to TRBD2 (5 bases). CDR1 is SQVTM and CDR2 is ANQGSEA in the germline V gene. Between the trimmed V and J ends, which lost 4 bases and 5 bases, there was a span of 8 bases. This CDR3 has 12 residues. Here the CDR3 reads CSVGEWTGELFF. DNA of the CDR3: TGCAGCGTTGGGGAGTGGACCGGGGAGCTGTTTTTT.

The J gene is TRBJ1-2, the V gene TRBV4-1; D is ambiguous. There are 14 residues in the CDR3. The germline V gene has CDR1 MGHRA and CDR2 YSYEKL. The V end lost 0 bases, the J end lost 2 bases, and 7 bases lay between the germline ends. This CDR3 reads CASSQEAQNYGYTF. CDR3 coding DNA: TGCGCCAGCAGCCAAGAAGCCCAGAACTATGGCTACACCTTC.

The V call is TRBV20-1, the J call TRBJ2-7; 10 positions match TRBD2. CDR3 size: 17 residues. Germline CDR1 is DFQATT and CDR2 is SNEGSKA (reference sequence). Unmatched junction bases numbered 11, after V lost 0 bases and J lost 3 bases. CDR3 amino acids: CSARDRLAGDRIYEQYF. The CDR3 coding sequence is TGCAGTGCTAGAGATAGGCTAGCGGGGGACCGAATCTACGAGCAGTACTTC.

The chain couples TRBV11-2 to TRBJ2-1; 8 bases line up with TRBD2. The CDR3 covers 18 residues. Germline CDR1 SGHAT, CDR2 FQNNGV. The V segment lost 4 bases and the J segment 6 bases; nucleotides outside the gene matches: 17. The CDR3 protein is CASSSRSSGGSSGNEQFF. The CDR3 DNA reads as TGTGCCAGCAGCTCTAGGTCCAGCGGGGGTTCGAGTGGCAATGAGCAGTTCTTC.

CDR3 coding DNA: TGCAGTGCTAGTAGTCTAGCGGAAGAGACCCAGTACTTC. Its protein is CSASSLAEETQYF. The chain combines TRBV20-1 with TRBJ2-5, with 7 bases that match TRBD2. The CDR3 runs to 13 residues. V lost 3 bases to trimming and J lost 3 bases; unmatched junction nucleotides: 4. CDR1 is DFQATT, CDR2 SNEGSKA, per germline (reference sequence).

This clonotype was seen at least ten times. This rearrangement joins TRBV12-3 or TRBV12-4 to TRBJ1-2; 7 bases fit TRBD1. CDR3 length equals 14 residues. V dropped 6 bases and J dropped 8; count of bases not matched to a gene: 12. CDR3: CASSPNRQGGGYTF. Here the CDR3 DNA reads TGTGCCAGCAGCCCGAATCGACAGGGTGGAGGCTACACCTTC.

This clonotype was observed many times. This sequence joins TRBV7-2 and TRBJ2-3, with D possibly matching TRBD1 (5 bases). CDR1 SGHTA and CDR2 FQGNSA come from the germline V gene. V was clipped by 3 bases and J by 7 bases, with 11 bases between them. This CDR3 comprises 13 residues. This chain's CDR3 is CASSLGLVHTQYF. In DNA form, the CDR3 reads TGTGCCAGCAGCTTGGGGCTAGTGCATACGCAGTATTTT.

The sample holds a few counts of this clonotype. The rearrangement links TRBV6-2 or TRBV6-3 to TRBJ1-5; D not resolved. The CDR3 length is 13 residues. V gave up 10 bases and J gave up 1 base, with 11 bases separating them. Germline V gene sequence: CDR1 MNHEY, CDR2 SVGEGT. The CDR3 nucleotides read TGTGCCACCAGAATTGGGAGCAATCAGCCCCAGCATTTT. It specifies CATRIGSNQPQHF.

The chain carries TRBV2 and TRBJ1-1; D may be TRBD1 (5 bases). Trimming took off 6 bases at V and 0 bases at J, with 8 bases between the two ends. This CDR3 contains 13 residues. Germline CDR1 is SNHLY and CDR2 is FYNNEI. The CDR3 DNA reads as TGTGCCAGCAGACAGGATTTGAACACTGAAGCTTTCTTT. It translates to CASRQDLNTEAFF. The variable domain in full, completed from reference TRBV2 and TRBJ1-1, reads EPEVTQTPSHQVTQMGQEVILRCVPISNHLYFYWYRQILGQKVEFLVSFYNNEISEKSEIFDDQFSVERPDGSNFTLKIRSTKLEDSAMYFCASRQDLNTEAFFGQGTRLTVV.

A few counts support this clonotype. The rearrangement uses TRBV6-5 and TRBJ1-1, with TRBD1 identical over 7 bases. The CDR3 extends over 17 amino acids. V was clipped by 0 bases and J by 1 base; unmatched bases: 8. In germline, CDR1 is MNHEY, CDR2 SVGAGI. Here the CDR3 reads CASSYSGRTGANTEAFF. As DNA, the CDR3 is TGTGCCAGCAGTTACTCGGGACGGACAGGAGCGAACACTGAAGCTTTCTTT.

This clonotype was recorded a few times. The rearrangement uses TRBV6-2 or TRBV6-3 and TRBJ1-1; D is unresolved. CDR3 size: 13 residues. Germline CDR1 is MNHEY and CDR2 is SVGEGT. Trimming stripped 6 bases from V and 4 bases from J, with 12 bases between. The CDR3, as DNA: TGTGCCAGCAGCCGGTCGGGAATCACTGAAGCTTTCTTT. Its protein product is CASSRSGITEAFF.

This chain connects TRBV4-1 to TRBJ2-7; no clear D gene. The germline V and J ends were trimmed by 0 bases and 2 bases, with 11 bases remaining between them. This CDR3 comprises 15 residues. Germline CDR1 and CDR2: MGHRA and YSYEKL. In nucleotides, the CDR3 is TGCGCCAGCAGCCAAGATCATCACATAGCCTACGAGCAGTACTTC. Translation: CASSQDHHIAYEQYF.

The V gene is TRBV12-3 or TRBV12-4, the J gene TRBJ1-5; TRBD1 matches 10 bases. V gave up 4 bases and J gave up 4 bases; unmatched junction bases: 4. The CDR3 length is 15 residues. The CDR3 DNA reads as TGTGCCAGCAGTTCACGGACAGGGGGGAATCAGCCCCAGCATTTT. Its protein is CASSSRTGGNQPQHF.

This chain joins TRBV20-1 and TRBJ2-5, with 8 bases aligning to TRBD2. Germline CDR1 reads DFQATT; CDR2 reads SNEGSKA (reference sequence). This CDR3 spans 14 amino acids. The ends lost 3 bases at V and 4 bases at J; junction bases unmatched: 7. CDR3 loop: CSASGRVRRETQYF. Written as DNA, the CDR3 is TGCAGTGCTAGCGGGAGGGTTAGGCGAGAGACCCAGTACTTC.

This clonotype occurred a few times. The rearrangement joins TRBV7-2 to TRBJ2-3; D is undetermined. In germline, CDR1 is SGHTA, CDR2 FQGNSA. V lost 8 bases and J 6 bases, leaving 21 bases between the germline ends. The CDR3 sequence is 15 residues long. The CDR3 DNA is TGTGCCAGCTGTCCAAGGTTTCAGTTATCGGATACGCAGTATTTT. This gives the protein CASCPRFQLSDTQYF.

This clonotype was detected many times. This chain links TRBV3-1 with TRBJ2-7; the match to TRBD1 covers 10 bases. Germline CDR1 LGHDT, CDR2 YNNKEL (reference sequence). J was trimmed by 5 bases and V by 4 bases; bases with no gene match: 14. This CDR3 has 17 residues. CDR3 amino acids: CASSPLPAAGTGDEQYF. CDR3 nucleotides: TGTGCCAGCAGCCCTCTTCCCGCCGCCGGGACAGGGGACGAGCAGTACTTC.

V and J are TRBV27 and TRBJ2-7, with D possibly being TRBD2 (6 bases). This CDR3 contains 16 residues. Germline V gives CDR1 MNHEY, CDR2 SMNVEV (reference sequence). Trimming removed 0 bases at V and 2 bases at J, with 14 bases between. CDR3 protein: CASSLSGRDSPYEQYF. The CDR3 DNA is TGTGCCAGCAGTTTATCGGGGCGGGACTCCCCCTACGAGCAGTACTTC.

This clonotype was seen a handful of times. The chain is built from TRBV5-1 and TRBJ2-7, with 7 nucleotides matching TRBD1. This CDR3 comprises 13 residues. V was clipped by 5 bases and J by 2 bases; unmatched bases: 4. The germline gives CDR1 SGHRS, CDR2 YFSETQ. The CDR3 loop is CASSKGAAYEQYF. In DNA, the CDR3 is TGCGCCAGCAGTAAGGGGGCCGCCTACGAGCAGTACTTC. Combining the CDR3 with reference TRBV5-1 and TRBJ2-7 gives the whole variable domain KAGVTQTPRYLIKTRGQQVTLSCSPISGHRSVSWYQQTPGQGLQFLFEYFSETQRNKGNFPGRFSGRQFSNSRSEMNVSTLELGDSALYLCASSKGAAYEQYFGPGTRLTVT.

This clonotype was seen repeatedly, ten times or more. J is TRBJ2-3 and V is TRBV6-2 or TRBV6-3, with 10 bases lining up with TRBD2. CDR1 is MNHEY and CDR2 is SVGEGT in the germline V gene. J gave up 5 bases and V 0 bases, and 8 bases lay outside the gene matches. The CDR3 length is 17 residues. The CDR3 DNA is TGTGCCAGCAGTTACTCTGGAGCGGGAGGGGTCCGAGATACGCAGTATTTT. It translates to CASSYSGAGGVRDTQYF.

This clonotype was found many times. The rearrangement uses TRBV5-1 and TRBJ2-3; 11 nucleotides match TRBD2. The V gene's germline CDR1 is SGHRS and CDR2 YFSETQ. The CDR3 sequence is 13 residues long. Trimming cost V 8 bases and J 5 bases; bases outside gene matches: 4. The CDR3 is CASSGRAKDTQYF. CDR3 sequence (DNA): TGCGCCAGTAGCGGGAGGGCCAAAGATACGCAGTATTTT.

This sequence joins TRBV28 and TRBJ2-7; D possibly corresponds to TRBD2 (5 bases). This CDR3 has 12 amino acids. Between the trimmed V and J ends, which lost 2 bases and 7 bases, there was a span of 9 bases. Germline CDR1 is MDHEN and CDR2 is SYDVKM. The CDR3: CASSLKGEEQYF. The CDR3 nucleotides read TGTGCCAGCAGTTTAAAGGGAGAAGAGCAGTACTTC.

This clonotype was counted a few times. The chain joins TRBV7-2 to TRBJ1-6; D might be TRBD1 (5 bases). V was shortened by 5 bases and J by 6 bases, with 14 bases between the two germline ends. Germline lookup yields CDR1 SGHTA and CDR2 FQGNSA. The CDR3 is made up of 15 amino acids. The CDR3 DNA follows: TGTGCCAGCAGCCCAAACCGGGGACTTAATTCACCCCTCCACTTT. Its protein is CASSPNRGLNSPLHF. The full variable domain, in which reference TRBV7-2 and TRBJ1-6 provide the parts outside the CDR3, is GAGVSQSPSNKVTEKGKDVELRCDPISGHTALYWYRQSLGQGLEFLIYFQGNSAPDKSGLPSDRFSAERTGGSVSTLTIQRTQQEDSAVYLCASSPNRGLNSPLHFGNGTRLTVT.

This clonotype was found many times. The chain employs TRBV24-1 and TRBJ1-2, with 9 nucleotides matching TRBD1. This CDR3 has 13 residues. CDR1 and CDR2 (germline): KGHDR, SFDVKD. The V segment lost 4 bases and the J segment 6 bases; nucleotides outside the gene matches: 2. CDR3: CATSDTGGNGYTF. DNA of the CDR3: TGTGCCACCAGTGACACAGGGGGCAATGGCTACACCTTC.